The 17 T cell receptor beta chains given below trace back to one sample, sequenced in a study of blood T cell repertoires in COVID-19. Clones were read by immunoSEQ multiplex PCR, and TCRdb kept only the in-frame ones, dropping some. The sample carries roughly 240,000 clones, around 80% recorded once. The sample was peripheral blood. The receptors originated from a middle-aged man who had recovered from COVID-19.

The V call is TRBV6-2 or TRBV6-3, the J call TRBJ2-1, with 12 positions matching TRBD1. The CDR3 consists of 16 residues. Germline CDR1 is MNHEY and CDR2 is SVGEGT. Losses at the gene ends were 2 bases for V and 7 bases for J; bases not matched to a gene: 6. The CDR3 loop is CASSYGPGQGANEQFF. The CDR3 DNA is TGTGCCAGCAGTTACGGACCGGGACAGGGGGCAAATGAGCAGTTCTTC.

This chain uses TRBV6-5 with TRBJ2-3; D might be TRBD1 (6 bases). The CDR3 consists of 14 residues. Trimming removed 7 bases from V and 2 bases from J, with 13 bases in between. The V gene's germline CDR1 is MNHEY and CDR2 SVGAGI. In DNA form, the CDR3 reads TGTGCCAGCAACAGGGCGAAGTCCACAGATACGCAGTATTTT. Its protein product is CASNRAKSTDTQYF.

J is TRBJ2-1 and V is TRBV13; 9 bases line up with TRBD2. The CDR3 covers 18 residues. V lost 5 bases, J lost 0 bases, and 11 bases stayed unmatched. In germline, CDR1 is PRHDT, CDR2 FYEKMQ (reference sequence). CDR3 coding DNA: TGTGCCAGCAGCCATGTTAGCGGGAGTGGGAGCTCCTACAATGAGCAGTTCTTC. This gives the protein CASSHVSGSGSSYNEQFF.

The chain employs TRBV7-2 and TRBJ1-1; D not resolved. V was pared by 1 base and J by 0 bases, with 9 bases between. Germline V gene lookup returns CDR1 SGHTA and CDR2 FQGNSA. The CDR3 spans 15 residues. This chain's CDR3 is CASSLDKLVNTEAFF. CDR3 in DNA: TGTGCCAGCAGCTTAGATAAGCTTGTGAACACTGAAGCTTTCTTT. The full variable domain, completed using reference TRBV7-2 and TRBJ1-1, is GAGVSQSPSNKVTEKGKDVELRCDPISGHTALYWYRQSLGQGLEFLIYFQGNSAPDKSGLPSDRFSAERTGGSVSTLTIQRTQQEDSAVYLCASSLDKLVNTEAFFGQGTRLTVV.

The V and J genes are TRBV29-1 and TRBJ2-3, with 10 bases identical to TRBD1. V lost 1 base to trimming and J lost 2 bases; unmatched junction nucleotides: 18. Germline V gene sequence: CDR1 SQVTM, CDR2 ANQGSEA. The CDR3 runs 20 residues. CDR3 DNA sequence: TGCAGCGTTGAAGGTTCCCTAGATGCCGGGACAGGGGATAACACAGATACGCAGTATTTT. Its protein product is CSVEGSLDAGTGDNTDTQYF.

As for this clone: Germline and junction disagree at one end, which may indicate a read error. This chain connects TRBV2 to TRBJ2-1, with 7 bases identical to TRBD2. CDR3 length: 14 amino acids. CDR1 is SNHLY and CDR2 is FYNNEI in the germline V gene. CDR3 sequence (DNA): TGTGCCAGCAGTGAATTTGAGAGCGGGAATCTTATACTCTTC. As protein: CASSEFESGNLILF.

The V call is TRBV10-1, the J call TRBJ2-5, with 7 bases matching TRBD1. V shed 6 bases and J 5 bases; nucleotides not matched to a gene: 6. This CDR3 comprises 13 residues. Germline V CDR1 and CDR2: WNHNN, SYGVQD (reference sequence). CDR3 bases: TGCGCCAGCAGCGCGGACAGGCGGGAGACCCAGTACTTC. Translated, it gives CASSADRRETQYF.

The rearrangement joins TRBV7-2 to TRBJ2-7, with 8 nucleotides matching TRBD2. V lost 5 bases, J lost 3 bases, and 6 bases stayed unmatched. This CDR3 contains 14 residues. Germline V gene sequence: CDR1 SGHTA, CDR2 FQGNSA. The CDR3 spells CASSPTSGRYEQYF. CDR3 in DNA: TGTGCCAGCAGCCCCACTAGCGGTCGCTACGAGCAGTACTTC. Using reference TRBV7-2 and TRBJ2-7 for the parts outside the CDR3, the full variable domain is GAGVSQSPSNKVTEKGKDVELRCDPISGHTALYWYRQSLGQGLEFLIYFQGNSAPDKSGLPSDRFSAERTGGSVSTLTIQRTQQEDSAVYLCASSPTSGRYEQYFGPGTRLTVT.

The chain joins TRBV12-3 or TRBV12-4 to TRBJ1-3, with no clear D. There are 12 residues in the CDR3. V lost 5 bases and J lost 4, with 6 bases in between. The CDR3 DNA sequence: TGTGCCAGCAGTACCGGGGGAAACACCATATATTTT. Encoded protein: CASSTGGNTIYF.

The table lists this clone with a few counts. The V call is TRBV7-6, the J call TRBJ1-1; D remains unclear. CDR1 SGHVS and CDR2 FNYEAQ come from the germline V gene. V lost 3 bases and J lost 2, with 7 bases in between. This CDR3 comprises 13 residues. The CDR3 spells CASSFRTNTEAFF. CDR3 nucleotides: TGTGCCAGCAGCTTTAGAACCAACACTGAAGCTTTCTTT.

V is TRBV3-1 (or the pseudogene TRBV3-2) and J is TRBJ1-4; 8 bases align to TRBD1. There are 17 residues in the CDR3. CDR1 LGHDT and CDR2 YNNKEL come from the germline V gene (reference sequence). The V segment lost 0 bases and the J segment 0 bases; nucleotides outside the gene matches: 3. CDR3 sequence: CASSQDTGQATNEKLFF. The CDR3 nucleotides read TGTGCCAGCAGCCAAGATACGGGACAGGCAACTAATGAAAAACTGTTTTTT.

V and J are TRBV7-2 and TRBJ1-3; the D is unclear. V lost 1 base and J 4 bases, leaving 8 bases between the germline ends. Per germline, CDR1 SGHTA and CDR2 FQGNSA. The CDR3 length is 14 residues. The CDR3 protein is CASSLVSRGNTIYF. The CDR3 DNA follows: TGTGCCAGCAGCTTAGTTTCCAGGGGAAACACCATATATTTT. The complete variable domain, with remaining parts taken from reference TRBV7-2 and TRBJ1-3, reads GAGVSQSPSNKVTEKGKDVELRCDPISGHTALYWYRQSLGQGLEFLIYFQGNSAPDKSGLPSDRFSAERTGGSVSTLTIQRTQQEDSAVYLCASSLVSRGNTIYFGEGSWLTVV.

The CDR3 DNA sequence: TGTGCCAGCAGTTCGACTCCCTTGGAGCAGTTCTTC. Protein product: CASSSTPLEQFF. The genes are TRBV27 and TRBJ2-1; D not certain. This CDR3 spans 12 amino acids. Germline CDR1 MNHEY, CDR2 SMNVEV (reference sequence). Deletions cut 4 bases from V and 10 bases from J, with 11 bases between.

The chain joins TRBV19 to TRBJ2-7; 7 positions match TRBD2. Germline-derived CDR1 and CDR2 are LNHDA and SQIVND (reference sequence). This CDR3 comprises 14 residues. After removal of 3 bases from V and 6 bases from J, the junction contained 8 bases not matched to a gene. The CDR3 DNA sequence: TGTGCCAGTAGTATTGGCGGGAGCAGGTCCGAGCAGTACTTC. It codes for CASSIGGSRSEQYF.

This chain uses TRBV5-1 with TRBJ2-5; D is undetermined. The germline gives CDR1 SGHRS, CDR2 YFSETQ. The length of the CDR3 is 14 residues. Trimming took 0 bases from V and 3 from J, leaving 9 bases between them. The CDR3 DNA reads TGCGCCAGCAGCTTGGCAGGAACCGAAGAGACCCAGTACTTC. This translates into CASSLAGTEETQYF.

The chain has TRBV29-1 and TRBJ2-7, with 8 nucleotides matching TRBD1. CDR1 SQVTM and CDR2 ANQGSEA come from the germline V gene. The CDR3 length is 14 residues. V gave up 4 bases and J gave up 1 base; unmatched junction bases: 6. CDR3 residues: CSVVGTGRSYEQYF. The CDR3 DNA reads TGCAGCGTTGTAGGGACAGGTAGATCCTACGAGCAGTACTTC.

The chain recombines TRBV9 with TRBJ2-1; 7 nucleotides line up with TRBD1. The ends lost 4 bases at V and 3 bases at J; junction bases unmatched: 7. CDR3 length equals 15 residues. Germline V gene data show CDR1 as SGDLS and CDR2 as YYNGEE. This chain's CDR3 is CASSTSGTDYNEQFF. For the CDR3, the DNA is TGTGCCAGCAGCACGTCCGGGACAGACTACAATGAGCAGTTCTTC.